The sequence of this T cell receptor (beta chain) was determined in a study of shared clonotypes between healthy human individuals. This CDR3 region has 12 residues. V was cut by 6 bases and J by 4 bases, with 9 bases left in between. Germline assignment: CDR1 MGHDK and CDR2 SYGVNS. Of note for this clone: This same CDR3 is encoded by further DNA sequences in the sample.

TCRdb keeps only in-frame clones here, not all; method: immunoSEQ multiplex PCR. The sample contains about 1 million clones, about 74% of which appear only once. The TCR comes from a man younger than 30 in good health. The rearrangement uses TRBV25-1 and TRBJ1-2, with a tentative D call TRBD1 (5 bases). The sequencing input was memory CD4+ T cells sorted from blood. Subset of the sample: CD45RA-negative fraction. Here the CDR3 reads CASRGQPYGYTF. In DNA form, the CDR3 reads TGTGCCAGCAGAGGACAACCCTATGGCTACACCTTC.